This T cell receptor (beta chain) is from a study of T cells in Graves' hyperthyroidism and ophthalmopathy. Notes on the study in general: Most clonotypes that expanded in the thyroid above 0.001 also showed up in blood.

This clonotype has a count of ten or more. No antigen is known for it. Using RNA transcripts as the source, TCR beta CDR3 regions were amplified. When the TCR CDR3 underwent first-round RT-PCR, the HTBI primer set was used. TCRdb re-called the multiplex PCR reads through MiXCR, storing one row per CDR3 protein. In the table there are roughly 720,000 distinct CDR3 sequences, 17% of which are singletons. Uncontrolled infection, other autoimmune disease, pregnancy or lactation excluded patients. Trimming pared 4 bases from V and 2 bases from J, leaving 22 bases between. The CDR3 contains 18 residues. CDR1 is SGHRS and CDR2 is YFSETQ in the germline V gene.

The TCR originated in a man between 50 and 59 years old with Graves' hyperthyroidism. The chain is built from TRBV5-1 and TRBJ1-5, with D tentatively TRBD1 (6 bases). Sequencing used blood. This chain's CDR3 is CASSPGPGHTGGNQPQHF. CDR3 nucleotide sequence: TGCGCCAGCAGCCCGGGGCCGGGACACACGGGTGGCAATCAGCCCCAGCATTTT.